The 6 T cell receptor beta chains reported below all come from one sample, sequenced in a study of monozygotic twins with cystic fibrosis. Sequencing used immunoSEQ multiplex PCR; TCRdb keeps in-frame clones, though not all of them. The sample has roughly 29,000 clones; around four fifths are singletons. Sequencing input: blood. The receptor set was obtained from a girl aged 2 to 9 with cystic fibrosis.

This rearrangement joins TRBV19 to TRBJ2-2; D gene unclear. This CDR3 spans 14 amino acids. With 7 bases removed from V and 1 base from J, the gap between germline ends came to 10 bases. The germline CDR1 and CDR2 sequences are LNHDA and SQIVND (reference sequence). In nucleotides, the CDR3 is TGTGCCAGTAAAATCGACAAGAACACCGGGGAGCTGTTTTTT. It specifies CASKIDKNTGELFF. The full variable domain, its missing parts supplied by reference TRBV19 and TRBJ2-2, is DGGITQSPKYLFRKEGQNVTLSCEQNLNHDAMYWYRQDPGQGLRLIYYSQIVNDFQKGDIAEGYSVSREKKESFPLTVTSAQKNPTAFYLCASKIDKNTGELFFGEGSRLTVL.

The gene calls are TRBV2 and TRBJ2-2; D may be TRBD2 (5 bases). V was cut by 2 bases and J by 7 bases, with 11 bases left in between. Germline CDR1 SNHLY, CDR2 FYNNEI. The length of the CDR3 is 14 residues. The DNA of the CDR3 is TGTGCCAGCAGTGAATCAACCGGGAACGGGGAGCTGTTTTTT. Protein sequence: CASSESTGNGELFF.

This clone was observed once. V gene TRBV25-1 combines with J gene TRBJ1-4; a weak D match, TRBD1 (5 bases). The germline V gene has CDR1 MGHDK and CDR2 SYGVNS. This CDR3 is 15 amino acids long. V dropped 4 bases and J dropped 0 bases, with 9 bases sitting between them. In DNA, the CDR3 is TGTGCCAGCAGTGCGTGGGGGGCAACTAATGAAAAACTGTTTTTT. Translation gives CASSAWGATNEKLFF.

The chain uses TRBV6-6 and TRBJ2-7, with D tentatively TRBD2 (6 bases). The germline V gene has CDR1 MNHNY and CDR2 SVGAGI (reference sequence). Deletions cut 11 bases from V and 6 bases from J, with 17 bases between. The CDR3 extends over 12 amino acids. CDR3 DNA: TGTGCCCATGGTGGGAGGAAGCTCGAGCAGTACTTC. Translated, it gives CAHGGRKLEQYF.

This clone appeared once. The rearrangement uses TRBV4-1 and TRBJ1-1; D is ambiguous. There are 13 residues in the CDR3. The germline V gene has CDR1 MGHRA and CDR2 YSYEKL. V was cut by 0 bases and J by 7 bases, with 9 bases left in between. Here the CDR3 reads CASSQDLRNEAFF. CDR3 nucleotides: TGCGCCAGCAGCCAAGATCTACGGAATGAAGCTTTCTTT.

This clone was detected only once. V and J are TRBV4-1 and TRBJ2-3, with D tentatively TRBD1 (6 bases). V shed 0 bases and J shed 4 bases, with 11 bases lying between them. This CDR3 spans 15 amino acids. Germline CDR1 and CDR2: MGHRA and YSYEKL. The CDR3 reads CASSQDIGTPDTQYF. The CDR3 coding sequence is TGCGCCAGCAGCCAAGATATAGGGACACCAGATACGCAGTATTTT.